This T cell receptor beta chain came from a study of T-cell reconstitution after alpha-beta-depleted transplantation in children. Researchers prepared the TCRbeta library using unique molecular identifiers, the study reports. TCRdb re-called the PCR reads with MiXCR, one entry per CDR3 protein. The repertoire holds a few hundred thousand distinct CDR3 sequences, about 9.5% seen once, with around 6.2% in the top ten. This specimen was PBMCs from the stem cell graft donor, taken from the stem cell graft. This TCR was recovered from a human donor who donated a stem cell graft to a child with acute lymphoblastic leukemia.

The CDR3 bases are TGTGCCAGTAGTTTTCTGGGGGAAGCGGGAGCTGAAGCTTTCTTT. Translation: CASSFLGEAGAEAFF. The J gene is TRBJ1-1, the V gene TRBV19, with D possibly being TRBD1 (5 bases). The CDR3 runs 15 residues. V shed 5 bases and J shed 6 bases, with 19 bases lying between them. Germline V lookup: CDR1 LNHDA, CDR2 SQIVND (reference sequence).